This entry features one T cell receptor beta chain sequence. Trimming stripped 0 bases from V and 0 bases from J, with 4 bases between. Germline values: CDR1 SGHTS, CDR2 YDEGEE. This CDR3 region has 14 residues. Authors' processing steps: Reference gene primer amplification in the assay estimated nucleated cell counts. Profiled with immunoSEQ multiplex PCR; TCRdb holds only in-frame clones, not every one. From that table come the V and J calls and clone size; the DNA was used to work out D and trimming. The sample gives approximately 340,000 clones, approximately 91% of which show up once; 0.8% to 0.9% is in the top ten. Cohort allocation depended upon clinical history that participants reported. Up to 2 weeks before entering the study, exposed participants had met a COVID-19 case. The record originates from a study of blood T cell repertoires in COVID-19. As for the study in general: Sites in the United States, Italy and Spain provided acute and convalescent COVID-19 samples.

The sequence was obtained from a woman in her forties who had been exposed to COVID-19. The V call is TRBV5-8, the J call TRBJ1-3; D gene uncertain. Sequenced sample: PBMCs or T cells enriched from blood (not recorded which). CDR3 bases: TGTGCCAGCAGCTTGGGGCTCTCTGGAAACACCATATATTTT. Protein sequence: CASSLGLSGNTIYF. The whole variable domain, filled in from reference TRBV5-8 and TRBJ1-3, reads EAGVTQSPTHLIKTRGQQATLRCSPISGHTSVYWYQQALGLGLQFLLWYDEGEERNRGNFPPRFSGRQFPNYSSELNVNALELEDSALYLCASSLGLSGNTIYFGEGSWLTVV.